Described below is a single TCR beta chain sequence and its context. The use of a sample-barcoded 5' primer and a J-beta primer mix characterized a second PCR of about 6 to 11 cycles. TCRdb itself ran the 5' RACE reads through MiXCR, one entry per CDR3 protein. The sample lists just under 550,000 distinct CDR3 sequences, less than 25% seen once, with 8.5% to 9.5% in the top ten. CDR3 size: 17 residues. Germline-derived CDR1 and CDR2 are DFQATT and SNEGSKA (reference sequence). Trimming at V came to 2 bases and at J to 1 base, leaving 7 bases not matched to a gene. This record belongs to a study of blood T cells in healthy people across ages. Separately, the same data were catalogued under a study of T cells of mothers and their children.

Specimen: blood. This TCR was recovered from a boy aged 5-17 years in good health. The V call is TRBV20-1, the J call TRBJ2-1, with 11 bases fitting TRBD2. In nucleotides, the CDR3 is TGCAGTGCTAGATTTCTGACTAGCGGGGTATCCTACAATGAGCAGTTCTTC. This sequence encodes CSARFLTSGVSYNEQFF.